The 24 T cell receptor beta chains below were found in one sample sequenced in a study of blood T cell repertoires in COVID-19. The method was immunoSEQ multiplex PCR; TCRdb's version includes in-frame clones alone and lacks a portion of them. The sample shows approximately 88,000 clones, 75% to 85% of them seen only once. Sequencing was carried out using peripheral blood. The origin of the receptors is a woman over 75 with acute or convalescent COVID-19.

The V and J genes are TRBV7-8 and TRBJ2-1; possible D gene TRBD2, 6 bases. This CDR3 is built from 16 residues. Germline values: CDR1 SGHVS, CDR2 FQNEAQ. V gave up 0 bases and J gave up 2 bases, with 11 bases separating them. CDR3 DNA: TGTGCCAGCAGCTTAGCGGGCGGGGTTCCCTACAATGAGCAGTTCTTC. This encodes CASSLAGGVPYNEQFF.

The chain uses TRBV5-8 and TRBJ2-7, with D possibly matching TRBD2 (5 bases). This CDR3 comprises 14 residues. CDR1 is SGHTS, CDR2 YDEGEE, per germline. Trimming removed 2 bases at V and 7 bases at J, with 16 bases between. The CDR3 protein is CASSFPLERGEQYF. As DNA, the CDR3 is TGTGCCAGCAGCTTTCCGCTAGAACGAGGGGAGCAGTACTTC.

The count of this clone is one. This rearrangement joins TRBV6-5 to TRBJ1-5; 8 bases fit TRBD1. The germline gives CDR1 MNHEY, CDR2 SVGAGI. The V gene end was trimmed by 4 bases and the J gene end by 9 bases; junction bases not matched to a gene: 14. The length of the CDR3 is 16 residues. The CDR3 spells CASSSRTGNRRRPQHF. CDR3 DNA sequence: TGTGCCAGCAGTTCCCGGACAGGGAACCGCCGACGGCCCCAGCATTTT.

This rearrangement joins TRBV7-9 to TRBJ2-3, with 8 bases matching TRBD1. CDR1 SEHNR and CDR2 FQNEAQ come from the germline V gene (reference sequence). The CDR3 totals 14 residues. V lost 8 bases, J lost 7 bases, and 11 bases stayed unmatched. CDR3 amino acids: CASLPGGGRNTQYF. CDR3 nucleotide sequence: TGTGCCAGCCTCCCAGGGGGCGGGCGGAATACGCAGTATTTT.

The genes are TRBV14 and TRBJ1-1; 9 nucleotides agree with TRBD1. The V and J ends lost 4 bases and 2 bases, in that order; junction bases with no gene match: 2. The CDR3 consists of 14 residues. Looked up from germline, CDR1 is SGHDN and CDR2 is FVKESK. In DNA form, the CDR3 reads TGTGCCAGCAGCCGACAGGGGGTCAACACTGAAGCTTTCTTT. It encodes CASSRQGVNTEAFF.

The rearrangement joins TRBV19 to TRBJ1-5, with D possibly matching TRBD1 (5 bases). V lost 4 bases and J lost 9, with 16 bases in between. The CDR3 has 14 amino acids. Germline assignment: CDR1 LNHDA and CDR2 SQIVND (reference sequence). The CDR3, as DNA: TGTGCCAGTAGTACCGCCAGGGCCTCTGGGCCCCAGCATTTT. As protein: CASSTARASGPQHF.

CDR3 loop: CASSQSGLNNEQFF. In DNA form, the CDR3 reads TGTGCCAGCAGCCAGTCCGGGTTGAACAATGAGCAGTTCTTC. This chain joins TRBV7-8 and TRBJ2-1; D gene unclear. V gave up 5 bases and J gave up 5 bases, with 13 bases separating them. The CDR3 sequence is 14 residues long. CDR1 and CDR2 (germline): SGHVS, FQNEAQ.

The V and J genes are TRBV5-6 and TRBJ2-5; 9 positions match TRBD2. J gave up 7 bases and V 1 base, and 11 bases lay outside the gene matches. Per germline, CDR1 SGHDT and CDR2 YYEEEE. The CDR3 has 16 residues. This CDR3 is CASSLRREGLNRTQYF. CDR3 coding DNA: TGTGCCAGCAGCTTGAGGCGGGAGGGACTCAACAGGACCCAGTACTTC.

This chain connects TRBV7-3 to TRBJ2-2, with 10 bases matching TRBD2. V was pared by 5 bases and J by 5 bases, with 11 bases of the junction left unmatched. The germline V gene encodes CDR1 SGHTA and CDR2 FQGTGA. The length of the CDR3 is 17 residues. In nucleotides, the CDR3 is TGTGCCAGCAGCCCCCCCGGAGCTAGCGGGGGAACCGGGGAGCTGTTTTTT. This codes for CASSPPGASGGTGELFF. Together with reference TRBV7-3 and TRBJ2-2, the CDR3 gives the full variable domain: GAGVSQTPSNKVTEKGKYVELRCDPISGHTALYWYRQSLGQGPEFLIYFQGTGAADDSGLPNDRFFAVRPEGSVSTLKIQRTERGDSAVYLCASSPPGASGGTGELFFGEGSRLTVL.

J is TRBJ1-4 and V is TRBV6-5; 10 bases align to TRBD1. J gave up 9 bases and V 5 bases, and 3 bases lay outside the gene matches. The CDR3 totals 13 residues. In germline, CDR1 is MNHEY, CDR2 SVGAGI. The CDR3 here is CASSRQGAQKLFF. DNA for the CDR3: TGTGCCAGCAGTCGACAGGGGGCTCAAAAACTGTTTTTT.

This chain connects TRBV5-4 to TRBJ2-7; 9 bases line up with TRBD1. V gave up 5 bases and J gave up 5 bases; unmatched junction bases: 8. The CDR3 extends over 14 amino acids. The germline V gene encodes CDR1 SGHNT and CDR2 YYREEE (reference sequence). The CDR3 DNA is TGTGCCAGCAGTCACAGGGGGCGCAGGGACGAGCAGTACTTC. The encoded protein is CASSHRGRRDEQYF. Using reference TRBV5-4 and TRBJ2-7 for the parts outside the CDR3, the full variable domain is ETGVTQSPTHLIKTRGQQVTLRCSSQSGHNTVSWYQQALGQGPQFIFQYYREEENGRGNFPPRFSGLQFPNYSSELNVNALELDDSALYLCASSHRGRRDEQYFGPGTRLTVT.

The chain carries TRBV18 and TRBJ2-3, with D tentatively TRBD1 (5 bases). Germline V lookup: CDR1 KGHSH, CDR2 LQKENI. The germline V and J ends were trimmed by 2 bases and 0 bases, with 6 bases remaining between them. The CDR3 loop spans 14 amino acids. In nucleotides, the CDR3 is TGTGCCAGCTCACCATACAGGAGCACAGATACGCAGTATTTT. The encoded protein is CASSPYRSTDTQYF.

This clone appeared a few times. The J gene is TRBJ2-7, the V gene TRBV18; D remains ambiguous. CDR3 length equals 14 residues. Germline CDR1 reads KGHSH; CDR2 reads LQKENI. V was pared by 0 bases and J by 6 bases, with 12 bases between. CDR3 protein: CASSPPNLGVEQYF. The CDR3 DNA reads TGTGCCAGCTCACCACCTAATCTCGGTGTCGAGCAGTACTTC.

V and J are TRBV5-1 and TRBJ2-2; D remains unclear. V lost 0 bases, J lost 3 bases, and 9 bases lay in between. The CDR3 is 15 amino acids. Germline loops: CDR1 SGHRS, CDR2 YFSETQ. CDR3 in amino acids: CASSLGHRDTGELFF. The CDR3 DNA sequence: TGCGCCAGCAGCTTGGGCCATCGGGACACCGGGGAGCTGTTTTTT.

The chain employs TRBV10-3 and TRBJ1-1; 8 bases map to TRBD1. The CDR3 contains 14 residues. V was pared by 6 bases and J by 0 bases, with 3 bases of the junction left unmatched. Germline-derived CDR1 and CDR2 are ENHRY and SYGVKD. The CDR3 here is CAIRAGGMNTEAFF. In DNA form, the CDR3 reads TGTGCCATCAGAGCAGGGGGCATGAACACTGAAGCTTTCTTT.

The chain employs TRBV15 and TRBJ2-5, with D perhaps TRBD1 (6 bases). The V end was cut by 6 bases, the J end by 5 bases, with 13 bases between. CDR3 size: 13 residues. Germline assignment: CDR1 LNHNV and CDR2 YYDKDF (reference sequence). The CDR3 DNA sequence: TGTGCCACCAGTCGGGACATCTGGGAGACCCAGTACTTC. Translation gives CATSRDIWETQYF.

The chain uses TRBV5-4 and TRBJ2-7; 11 positions agree with TRBD2. The CDR3 has 15 amino acids. Germline CDR1 reads SGHNT; CDR2 reads YYREEE (reference sequence). Trimming removed 4 bases from V and 4 bases from J; junction bases left unmatched: 7. The CDR3 spells CASSPLAGGGYEQYF. DNA of the CDR3: TGTGCCAGCAGCCCTCTAGCGGGGGGCGGATACGAGCAGTACTTC.

V is TRBV7-9 and J is TRBJ2-2, with 9 bases identical to TRBD1. The length of the CDR3 is 15 residues. The trim removed 7 bases at V and 1 base at J, leaving 4 bases unmatched. Germline V gene data show CDR1 as SEHNR and CDR2 as FQNEAQ (reference sequence). The CDR3 DNA follows: TGTGCCAGCAACTTGGGACAGGGGAACACCGGGGAGCTGTTTTTT. It is translated as CASNLGQGNTGELFF.

This clone was seen only once. The DNA for the CDR3 is TGTGCCAGCAGTTACACTAGCGGGGGGTCTAGGGAGACCCAGTACTTC. Translated: CASSYTSGGSRETQYF. This sequence joins TRBV6-5 and TRBJ2-5; 12 bases match TRBD2. J gave up 5 bases and V 2 bases, and 6 bases lay outside the gene matches. Germline V CDR1 and CDR2: MNHEY, SVGAGI. The CDR3 contains 16 residues.

V gene TRBV7-9 combines with J gene TRBJ2-1, with D unresolved. The germline gives CDR1 SEHNR, CDR2 FQNEAQ (reference sequence). This CDR3 is built from 10 residues. V shed 3 bases and J shed 8 bases, with 2 bases lying between them. CDR3 sequence (DNA): TGTGCCAGCAGCTTCGATGAGCAGTTCTTC. Its translation is CASSFDEQFF.

A note on this clone: The same CDR3 can be traced to other DNA sequences in this sample. The chain joins TRBV7-9 to TRBJ1-3; the D is unclear. This CDR3 has 14 residues. Germline CDR1 and CDR2: SEHNR and FQNEAQ (reference sequence). V was shortened by 1 base and J by 4 bases, with 8 bases between the two germline ends. CDR3 sequence: CASSLDGSGNTIYF. DNA for the CDR3: TGTGCCAGCAGCTTAGATGGGAGCGGAAACACCATATATTTT.

The genes are TRBV7-2 and TRBJ2-7; 8 bases align to TRBD2. Germline V gives CDR1 SGHTA, CDR2 FQGNSA. The CDR3 contains 19 residues. Unmatched junction bases numbered 19, after V lost 6 bases and J lost 0 bases. The CDR3 nucleotides read TGTGCCAGCAGTAGGTCGCCCAGCGGGAGCAGAGGTCGCTCCTACGAGCAGTACTTC. This sequence encodes CASSRSPSGSRGRSYEQYF. The variable domain in full, with the rest retrieved from reference TRBV7-2 and TRBJ2-7, is GAGVSQSPSNKVTEKGKDVELRCDPISGHTALYWYRQSLGQGLEFLIYFQGNSAPDKSGLPSDRFSAERTGGSVSTLTIQRTQQEDSAVYLCASSRSPSGSRGRSYEQYFGPGTRLTVT.

The chain couples TRBV5-4 to TRBJ2-7, with TRBD2 identical over 9 bases. Germline V CDR1 and CDR2: SGHNT, YYREEE (reference sequence). The CDR3 is 15 amino acids. The ends lost 2 bases at V and 7 bases at J; junction bases unmatched: 10. CDR3 protein: CASSFPSSGTREQYF. Here the CDR3 DNA reads TGTGCCAGCAGCTTCCCTTCTAGCGGGACTCGAGAGCAGTACTTC. Full variable domain (missing parts from reference TRBV5-4 and TRBJ2-7): ETGVTQSPTHLIKTRGQQVTLRCSSQSGHNTVSWYQQALGQGPQFIFQYYREEENGRGNFPPRFSGLQFPNYSSELNVNALELDDSALYLCASSFPSSGTREQYFGPGTRLTVT.

This chain joins TRBV6-5 and TRBJ1-2; D possibly corresponds to TRBD1 (6 bases). The germline gives CDR1 MNHEY, CDR2 SVGAGI. Trimming removed 6 bases at V and 8 bases at J, with 16 bases between. This CDR3 region has 13 residues. The CDR3 nucleotides read TGTGCCAGCAGACTCACAGGGATAGGGGGCTACACCTTC. Translating gives CASRLTGIGGYTF.